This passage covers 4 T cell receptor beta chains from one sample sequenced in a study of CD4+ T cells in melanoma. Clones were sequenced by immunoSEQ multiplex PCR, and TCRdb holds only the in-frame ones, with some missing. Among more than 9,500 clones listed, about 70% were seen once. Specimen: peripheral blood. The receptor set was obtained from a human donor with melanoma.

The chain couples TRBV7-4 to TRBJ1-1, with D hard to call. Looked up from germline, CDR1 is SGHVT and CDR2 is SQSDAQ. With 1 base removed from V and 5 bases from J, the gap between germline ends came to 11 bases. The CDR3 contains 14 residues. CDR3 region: CASSLGTLGTEAFF. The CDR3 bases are TGTGCCAGCAGCTTAGGGACTCTTGGAACTGAAGCTTTCTTT. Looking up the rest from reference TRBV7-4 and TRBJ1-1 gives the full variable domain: GAGVSQSPRYKVAKRGRDVALRCDSISGHVTLYWYRQTLGQGSEVLTYSQSDAQRDKSGRPSGRFSAERPERSVSTLKIQRTEQGDSAVYLCASSLGTLGTEAFFGQGTRLTVV.

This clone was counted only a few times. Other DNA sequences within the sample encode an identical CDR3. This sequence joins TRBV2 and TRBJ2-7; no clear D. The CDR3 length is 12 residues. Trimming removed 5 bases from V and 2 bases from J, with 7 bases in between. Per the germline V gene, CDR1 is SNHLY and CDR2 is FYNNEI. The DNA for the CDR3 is TGTGCCAGCAGTCAGGTAACCTACGAGCAGTACTTC. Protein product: CASSQVTYEQYF.

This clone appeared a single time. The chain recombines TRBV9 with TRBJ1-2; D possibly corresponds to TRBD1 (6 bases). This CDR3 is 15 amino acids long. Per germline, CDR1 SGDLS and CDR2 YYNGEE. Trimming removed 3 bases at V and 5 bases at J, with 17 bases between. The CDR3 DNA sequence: TGTGCCAGCAGCGAATTCCCCGGGACACCTTATGGCTACACCTTC. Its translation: CASSEFPGTPYGYTF.

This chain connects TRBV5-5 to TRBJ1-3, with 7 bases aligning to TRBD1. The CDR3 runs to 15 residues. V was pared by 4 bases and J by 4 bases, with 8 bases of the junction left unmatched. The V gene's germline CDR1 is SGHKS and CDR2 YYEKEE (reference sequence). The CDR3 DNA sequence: TGTGCCAGCAGCCAAACGACAGGGCCCGGAAACACCATATATTTT. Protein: CASSQTTGPGNTIYF.